This T cell receptor (beta chain) was documented in a study of metastatic and nonmetastatic thyroid tumors. Study-level points and caveats: Versus benign nodules, malignant thyroid tumors reportedly had significantly higher TCR beta diversity, in blood and tumor.

Among the patients, none had received any treatment before thyroid surgery. Germline CDR1 and CDR2: ENHRY and SYGVKD. V dropped 3 bases and J dropped 5; count of bases not matched to a gene: 6. The CDR3 spans 16 residues. This clone was seen many times. Its antigen is unidentified. TCRdb redid the clone calls on the PCR reads using MiXCR. The repertoire includes about 25,000 clones, 20% to 25% of them detected once, and about a quarter sits in the top ten. The material sequenced was blood. The TCR sequence derives from a male donor with papillary thyroid cancer or a benign thyroid nodule (not recorded which). Some clones in this sample may be carry-over from other donors' samples. V gene TRBV10-3 combines with J gene TRBJ2-1; 11 nucleotides agree with TRBD2. The CDR3 coding sequence is TGTGCCATCAGTGACCCTAGCGGGAGGATAGACAATGAGCAGTTCTTC. It yields the protein CAISDPSGRIDNEQFF.